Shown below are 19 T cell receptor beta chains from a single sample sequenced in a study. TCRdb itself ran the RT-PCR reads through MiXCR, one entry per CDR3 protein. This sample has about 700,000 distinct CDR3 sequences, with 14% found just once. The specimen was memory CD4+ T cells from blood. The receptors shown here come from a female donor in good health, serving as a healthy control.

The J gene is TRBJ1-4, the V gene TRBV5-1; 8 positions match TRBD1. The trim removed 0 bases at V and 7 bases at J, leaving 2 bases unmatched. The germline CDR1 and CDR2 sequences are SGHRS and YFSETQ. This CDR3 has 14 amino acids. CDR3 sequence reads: CASSLGQGSEKLFF. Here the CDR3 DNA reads TGCGCCAGCAGCTTGGGACAGGGGAGTGAAAAACTGTTTTTT.

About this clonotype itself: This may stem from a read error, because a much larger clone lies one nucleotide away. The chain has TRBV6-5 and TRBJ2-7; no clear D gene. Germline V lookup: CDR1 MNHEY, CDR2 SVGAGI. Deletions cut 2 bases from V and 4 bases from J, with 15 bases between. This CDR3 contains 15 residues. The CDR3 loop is CASSYGPARRYEQYF. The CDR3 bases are TGTGCCAGCAGTTACGGGCCGGCAAGGCGGTACGAGCAGTACTTC.

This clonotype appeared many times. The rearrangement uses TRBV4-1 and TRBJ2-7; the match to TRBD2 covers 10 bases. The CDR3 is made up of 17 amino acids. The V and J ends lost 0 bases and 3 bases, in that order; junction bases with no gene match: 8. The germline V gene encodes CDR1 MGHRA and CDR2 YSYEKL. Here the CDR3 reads CASSQDLRLAGDYEQYF. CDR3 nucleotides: TGCGCCAGCAGCCAAGATCTTCGCCTAGCGGGAGACTACGAGCAGTACTTC.

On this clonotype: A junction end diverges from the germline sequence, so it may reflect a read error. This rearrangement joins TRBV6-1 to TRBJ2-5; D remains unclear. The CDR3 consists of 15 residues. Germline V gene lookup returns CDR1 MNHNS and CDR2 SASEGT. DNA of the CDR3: TGTGCCAGCAGTGACACGACCCGCTCGGCGGAGAACCAGTACTTC. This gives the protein CASSDTTRSAENQYF.

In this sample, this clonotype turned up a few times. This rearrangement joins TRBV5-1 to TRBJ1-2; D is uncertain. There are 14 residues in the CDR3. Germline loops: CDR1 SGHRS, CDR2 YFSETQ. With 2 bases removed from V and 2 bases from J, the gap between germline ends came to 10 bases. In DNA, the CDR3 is TGCGCCAGCAGCTTTGGGGATATAAACTATGGCTACACCTTC. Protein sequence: CASSFGDINYGYTF. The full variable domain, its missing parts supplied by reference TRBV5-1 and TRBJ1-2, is KAGVTQTPRYLIKTRGQQVTLSCSPISGHRSVSWYQQTPGQGLQFLFEYFSETQRNKGNFPGRFSGRQFSNSRSEMNVSTLELGDSALYLCASSFGDINYGYTFGSGTRLTVV.

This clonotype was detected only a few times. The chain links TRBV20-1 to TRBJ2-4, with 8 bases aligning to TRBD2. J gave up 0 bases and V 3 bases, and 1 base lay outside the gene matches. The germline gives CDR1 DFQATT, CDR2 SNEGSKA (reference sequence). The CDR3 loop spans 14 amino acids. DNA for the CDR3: TGCAGTGCTAGCCTAGCGGGAGCCAAAAACATTCAGTACTTC. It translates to CSASLAGAKNIQYF.

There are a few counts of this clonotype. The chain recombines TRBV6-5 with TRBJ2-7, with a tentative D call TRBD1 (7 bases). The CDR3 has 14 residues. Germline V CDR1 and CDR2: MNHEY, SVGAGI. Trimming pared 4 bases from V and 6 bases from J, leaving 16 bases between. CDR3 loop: CASSWRGREGEQYF. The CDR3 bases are TGTGCCAGCAGTTGGAGGGGGCGCGAGGGCGAGCAGTACTTC.

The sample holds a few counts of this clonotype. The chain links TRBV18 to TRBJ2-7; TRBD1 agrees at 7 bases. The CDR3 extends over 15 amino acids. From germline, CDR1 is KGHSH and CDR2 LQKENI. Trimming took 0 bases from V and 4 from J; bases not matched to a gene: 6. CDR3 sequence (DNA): TGTGCCAGCTCACCACCAGGGGTGGGACAGTACGAGCAGTACTTC. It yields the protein CASSPPGVGQYEQYF.

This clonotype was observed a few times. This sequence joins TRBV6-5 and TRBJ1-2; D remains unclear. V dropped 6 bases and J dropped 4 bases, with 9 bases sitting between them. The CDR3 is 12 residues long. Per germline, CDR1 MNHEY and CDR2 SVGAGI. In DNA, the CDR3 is TGTGCCAGCAGGGAGGGTACCTATGGCTACACCTTC. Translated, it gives CASREGTYGYTF.

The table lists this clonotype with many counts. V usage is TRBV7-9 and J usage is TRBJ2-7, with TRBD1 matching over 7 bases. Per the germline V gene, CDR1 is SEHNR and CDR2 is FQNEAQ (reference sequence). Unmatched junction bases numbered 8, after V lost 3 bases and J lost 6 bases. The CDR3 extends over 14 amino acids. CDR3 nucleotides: TGTGCCAGCAGCTTCGGGACAGTACCCTCCGAGCAGTACTTC. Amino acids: CASSFGTVPSEQYF.

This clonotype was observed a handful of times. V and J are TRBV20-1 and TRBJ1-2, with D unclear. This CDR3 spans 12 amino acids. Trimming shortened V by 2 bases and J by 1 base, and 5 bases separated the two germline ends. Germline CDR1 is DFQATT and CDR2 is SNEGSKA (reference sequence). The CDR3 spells CSARRVNYGYTF. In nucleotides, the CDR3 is TGCAGTGCTAGAAGGGTTAACTATGGCTACACCTTC.

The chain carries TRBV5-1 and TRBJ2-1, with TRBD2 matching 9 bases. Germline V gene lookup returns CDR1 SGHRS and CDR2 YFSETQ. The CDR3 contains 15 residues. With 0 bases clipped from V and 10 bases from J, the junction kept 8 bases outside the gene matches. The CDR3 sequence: CASSLALSGSDEQFF. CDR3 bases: TGCGCCAGCAGCTTGGCTCTTAGCGGGAGTGACGAGCAGTTCTTC.

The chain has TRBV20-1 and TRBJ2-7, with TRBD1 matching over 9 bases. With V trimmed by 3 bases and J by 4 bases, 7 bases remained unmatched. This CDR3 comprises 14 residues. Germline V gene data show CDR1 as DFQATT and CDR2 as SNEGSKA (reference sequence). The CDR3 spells CSARWPGQGYEQYF. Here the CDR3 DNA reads TGCAGTGCTAGGTGGCCGGGACAGGGATACGAGCAGTACTTC.

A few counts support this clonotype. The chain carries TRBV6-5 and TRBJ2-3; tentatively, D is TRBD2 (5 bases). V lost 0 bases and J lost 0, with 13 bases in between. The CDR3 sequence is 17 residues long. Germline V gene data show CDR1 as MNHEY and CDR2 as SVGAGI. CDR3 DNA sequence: TGTGCCAGCAGTTACTCGTCCGGACTTTCGAGCACAGATACGCAGTATTTT. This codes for CASSYSSGLSSTDTQYF.

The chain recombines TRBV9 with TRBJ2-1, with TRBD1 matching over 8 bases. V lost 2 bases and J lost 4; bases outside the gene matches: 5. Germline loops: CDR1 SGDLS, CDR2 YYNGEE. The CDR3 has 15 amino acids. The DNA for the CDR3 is TGTGCCAGCAGCGTCGGACAGGGACTTTACAATGAGCAGTTCTTC. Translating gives CASSVGQGLYNEQFF.

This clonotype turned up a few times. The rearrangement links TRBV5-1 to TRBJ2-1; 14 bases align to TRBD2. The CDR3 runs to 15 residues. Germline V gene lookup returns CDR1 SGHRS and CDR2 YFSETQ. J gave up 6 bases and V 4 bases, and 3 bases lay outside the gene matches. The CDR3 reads CASSRTSGRSNEQFF. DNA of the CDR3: TGCGCCAGCAGCCGGACTAGCGGGAGGAGCAATGAGCAGTTCTTC.

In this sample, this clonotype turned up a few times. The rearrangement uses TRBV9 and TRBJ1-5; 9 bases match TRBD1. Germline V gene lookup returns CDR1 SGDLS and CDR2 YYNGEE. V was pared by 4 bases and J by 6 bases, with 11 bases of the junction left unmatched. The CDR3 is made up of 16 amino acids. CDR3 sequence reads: CASSRGGQGSFQPQHF. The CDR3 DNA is TGTGCCAGCAGCCGAGGAGGACAGGGGAGTTTTCAGCCCCAGCATTTT.

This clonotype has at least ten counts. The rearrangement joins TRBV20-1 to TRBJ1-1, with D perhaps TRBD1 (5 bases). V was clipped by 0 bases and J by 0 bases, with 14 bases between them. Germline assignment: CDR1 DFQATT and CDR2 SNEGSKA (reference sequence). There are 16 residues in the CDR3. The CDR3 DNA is TGCAGTGCTAGAGATTACCCCCGGACAATGAACACTGAAGCTTTCTTT. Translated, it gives CSARDYPRTMNTEAFF.

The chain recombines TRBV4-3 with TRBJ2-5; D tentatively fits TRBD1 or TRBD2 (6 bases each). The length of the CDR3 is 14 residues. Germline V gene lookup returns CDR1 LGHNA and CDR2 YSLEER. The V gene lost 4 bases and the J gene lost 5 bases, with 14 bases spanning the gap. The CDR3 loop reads CASSLGRGHETQYF. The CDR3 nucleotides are TGCGCCAGCAGCCTCGGCCGGGGGCACGAGACCCAGTACTTC.